This T cell receptor (beta chain) was observed in a study of CD8 T cells in Susac syndrome (dated by TCRdb to between 2018 and 2021). In terms of the full investigation: Whether CD8+ T cell activation and differentiation in Susac syndrome was antigen driven was tested using repertoire sequencing. The study compared CD8+ T cell repertoire clonality among 12 healthy donors, approximately 14 Susac syndrome patients and 15 multiple sclerosis patients.

Trimming costs V 0 bases and J 2 bases, and their ends lie 8 bases apart. Looking up the germline V gene (reference sequence) yields CDR1 DFQATT and CDR2 SNEGSKA. The CDR3 contains 13 residues, cysteine and phenylalanine counted. The kept DNA is CDR3 alone, 39 bases in frame from the first base. As for this clonotype: Its antigen is unknown. No base quality values were provided; no much bigger clone lies one nucleotide off.

Peripheral blood CD8+ and CD4+ T cells from healthy donors, Susac syndrome patients and multiple sclerosis patients were profiled by high-throughput TCR beta sequencing. The multiple sclerosis controls were treatment-naive patients who had stable or active relapsing-remitting disease and met the revised McDonald criteria. CD8+ TEMRA cells were enriched by FACS, while bulk CD8+ and CD4+ T cells were purified by magnetic negative isolation. Blood was drawn into EDTA tubes, processed within 24 hours, and PBMCs were isolated by density gradient centrifugation. PBMCs intended for TCR sequencing were frozen in liquid nitrogen and were later thawed in a 37 degrees C water bath. The sorted or isolated CD4+, CD8+ and CD8+ TEMRA cells reached a purity of at least 90%. Study-wide findings and limitations: The study acknowledged that relatively few individuals were included in the TCR sequencing and HLA analysis.

RNA was extracted using the RNeasy kit, and about 0.5 to 1 ug of the RNA was reverse transcribed with random hexamers. The immunoSEQ multiplex PCR assay, which covers 54 Vbeta and 13 Jbeta segments, was used to amplify TCR beta CDR3 regions. To correct PCR amplification bias, a synthetic template baseline was used for both primer optimization and computational correction. As for the original processing: Reads were annotated to V, D and J genes according to IMGT and were analyzed with immunoSEQ Analyzer, with only productive sequences retained. Clonality was computed as one minus Shannon entropy normalized by log2 of the number of productive unique sequences. For each patient and control, public and private clones were evaluated within the 100 most prevalent clones. Clones were defined as Susac-specific if absent from the healthy and MS cohorts, from 1052 published viral clones and from other ImmuneACCESS disease sequences. TCRdb passed the public sequencing reads through fastp at Q25 and MiXCR, retaining productive beta sequences. Each CDR3 protein appears once, grouped with its most common genes and DNA. TCRdb assigned the V and J calls; the authors' analysis was not used. This sample has fewer than 350,000 distinct CDR3 sequences in its table, and 65% to 90% of those were observed once. Approximately 0.2% of the sample goes to the ten largest clones.

Rearrangement joined TRBV20-1 to TRBJ2-7; the D segment cannot be called with confidence. Sequencing was done on a sample of CD8+ T cells from PBMCs. This receptor was taken from a human donor with multiple sclerosis. In nucleotide form, the sequence is TGCAGTGCTAGAGATCACCCTACCTACGAGCAGTACTTC. The encoded protein is CSARDHPTYEQYF.